This passage covers 4 T cell receptor beta chains from one sample sequenced in a study of T cell responses to AZD1222 COVID-19 vaccine. Assay used: immunoSEQ multiplex PCR; TCRdb lists only in-frame clones, some missing. The sample consists of about 130,000 clones, about 90% of them appearing once. The material sequenced was peripheral blood, taken on day 0 of AZD1222 vaccination. The receptors originated from an adult in good health.

This clone showed up just once. The V call is TRBV7-2, the J call TRBJ2-7; TRBD1 aligns across 8 bases. The junction had 4 bases not matched to a gene; V was cut back by 5 bases and J by 4 bases. The CDR3 totals 13 residues. The germline V gene has CDR1 SGHTA and CDR2 FQGNSA. The CDR3 sequence: CASSRTGKYEQYF. The CDR3 DNA sequence: TGTGCCAGCAGCAGGACAGGGAAGTACGAGCAGTACTTC.

V gene TRBV15 combines with J gene TRBJ1-5; perhaps TRBD1 as D (6 bases). CDR3 size: 16 residues. V was shortened by 6 bases and J by 3 bases, with 18 bases between the two germline ends. Germline lookup yields CDR1 LNHNV and CDR2 YYDKDF (reference sequence). The CDR3 loop reads CATRFGGPEDNQPQHF. CDR3 nucleotides: TGTGCCACCAGATTTGGGGGCCCTGAGGACAATCAGCCCCAGCATTTT. The complete variable domain, with remaining parts taken from reference TRBV15 and TRBJ1-5, reads DAMVIQNPRYQVTQFGKPVTLSCSQTLNHNVMYWYQQKSSQAPKLLFHYYDKDFNNEADTPDNFQSRRPNTSFCFLDIRSPGLGDTAMYLCATRFGGPEDNQPQHFGDGTRLSIL.

The rearrangement uses TRBV4-1 and TRBJ1-2; no reliable D call. This CDR3 contains 16 residues. Germline CDR1 is MGHRA and CDR2 is YSYEKL. Trimming left V 0 bases short and J 4 bases short, with 15 bases between. The CDR3 spells CASSQEGQERVYGYTF. CDR3 nucleotides: TGCGCCAGCAGCCAAGAAGGGCAGGAACGGGTCTATGGCTACACCTTC.

This clone was observed a handful of times. V and J are TRBV29-1 and TRBJ1-5; TRBD1 agrees at 7 bases. The germline gives CDR1 SQVTM, CDR2 ANQGSEA. The V gene end was trimmed by 5 bases and the J gene end by 6 bases; junction bases not matched to a gene: 4. This CDR3 spans 12 amino acids. The DNA for the CDR3 is TGCAGCGTTCAGGGGGGTGGTCAGCCCCAGCATTTT. Protein: CSVQGGGQPQHF.